In this sample, the clone carrying this T cell receptor (beta chain) turned up a few times. Antigen: not known. Prepared TCR beta cDNA libraries contained unique molecular identifiers. Roughly 500,000 cDNA molecules were obtained from around 0.96 to 9.9 million T cells. MiXCR was run by TCRdb on the PCR reads, yielding one entry per CDR3 protein. The repertoire holds around 400,000 distinct CDR3 sequences, with 39% as singletons. The sample originates from a study of post-analysis software for immune sequencing data. Whole-study context: Recorded subtypes: relapsing-remitting, secondary progressive, progressive-relapsing; some patients unannotated. General study points: Versus controls, multiple sclerosis patients showed significantly lower diversity (normalized Chao1). With TRBV5-6, TRBV5-1 and TRBV20-1 included, five TRBV segments were more frequent in patients than in controls. Co-batched samples clustered tightly together by F measure.

The V gene's germline CDR1 is LNHNV and CDR2 YYDKDF (reference sequence). Trimming cost V 9 bases and J 4 bases; bases outside gene matches: 15. CDR3 length: 16 amino acids. This sequence joins TRBV15 and TRBJ1-2; 9 bases align to TRBD1. The clonotype was recovered from a girl aged 2 to 9 with multiple sclerosis. Material for sequencing was blood. CDR3 in amino acids: CATSRDRAPMVYGYTF. CDR3 in DNA: TGTGCCACTTCTCGGGACAGGGCCCCTATGGTCTATGGCTACACCTTC.